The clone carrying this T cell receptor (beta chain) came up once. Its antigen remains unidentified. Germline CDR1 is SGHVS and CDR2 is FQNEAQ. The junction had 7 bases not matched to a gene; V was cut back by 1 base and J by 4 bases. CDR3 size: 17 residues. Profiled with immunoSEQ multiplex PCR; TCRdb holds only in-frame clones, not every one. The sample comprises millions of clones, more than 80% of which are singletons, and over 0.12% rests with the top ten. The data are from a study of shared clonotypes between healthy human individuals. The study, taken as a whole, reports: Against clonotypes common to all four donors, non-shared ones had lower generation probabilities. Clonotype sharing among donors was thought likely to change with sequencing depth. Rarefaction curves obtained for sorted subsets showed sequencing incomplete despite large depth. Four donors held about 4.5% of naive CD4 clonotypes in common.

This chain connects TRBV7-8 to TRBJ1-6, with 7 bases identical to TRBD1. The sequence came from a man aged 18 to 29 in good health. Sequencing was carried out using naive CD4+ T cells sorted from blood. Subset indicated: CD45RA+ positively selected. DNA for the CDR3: TGTGCCAGCAGCTTAGATGGGACAGACCGTTATAATTCACCCCTCCACTTT. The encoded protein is CASSLDGTDRYNSPLHF.